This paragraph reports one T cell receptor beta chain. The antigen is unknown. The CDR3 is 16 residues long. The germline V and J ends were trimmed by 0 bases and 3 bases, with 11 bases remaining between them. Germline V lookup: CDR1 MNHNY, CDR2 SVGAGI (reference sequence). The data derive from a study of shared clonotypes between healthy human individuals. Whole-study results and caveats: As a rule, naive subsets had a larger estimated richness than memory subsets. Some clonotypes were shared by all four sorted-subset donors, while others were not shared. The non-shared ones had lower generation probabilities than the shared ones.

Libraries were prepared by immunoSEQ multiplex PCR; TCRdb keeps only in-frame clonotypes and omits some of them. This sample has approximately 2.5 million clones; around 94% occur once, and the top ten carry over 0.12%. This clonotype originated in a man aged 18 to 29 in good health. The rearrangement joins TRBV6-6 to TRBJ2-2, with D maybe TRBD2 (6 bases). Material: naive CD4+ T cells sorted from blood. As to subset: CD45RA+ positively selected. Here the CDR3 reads CASSYSPASDTGELFF. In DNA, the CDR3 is TGTGCCAGCAGTTACTCGCCCGCTAGCGACACCGGGGAGCTGTTTTTT.